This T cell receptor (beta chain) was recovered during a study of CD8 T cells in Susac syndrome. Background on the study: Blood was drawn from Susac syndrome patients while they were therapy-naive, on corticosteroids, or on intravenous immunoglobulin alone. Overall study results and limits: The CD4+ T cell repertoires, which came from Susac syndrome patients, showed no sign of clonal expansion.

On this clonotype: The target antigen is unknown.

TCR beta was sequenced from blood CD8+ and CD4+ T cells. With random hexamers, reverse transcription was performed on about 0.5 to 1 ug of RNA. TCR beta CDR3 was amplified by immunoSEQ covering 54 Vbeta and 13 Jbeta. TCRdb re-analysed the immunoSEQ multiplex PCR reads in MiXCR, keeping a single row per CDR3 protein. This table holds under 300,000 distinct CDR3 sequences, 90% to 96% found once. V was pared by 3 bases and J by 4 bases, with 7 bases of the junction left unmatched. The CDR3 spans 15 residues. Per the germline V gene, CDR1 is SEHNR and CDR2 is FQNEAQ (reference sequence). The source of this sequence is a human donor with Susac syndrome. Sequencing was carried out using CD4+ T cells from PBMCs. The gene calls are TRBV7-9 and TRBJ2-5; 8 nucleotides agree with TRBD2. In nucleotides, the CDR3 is TGTGCCAGCAGCTTTACAGCGGGAGTAGTAGAGACCCAGTACTTC. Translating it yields CASSFTAGVVETQYF.